This T cell receptor (beta chain) is drawn from a study of radiotherapy plus CTLA-4 blockade in lung cancer. About the research overall: Objective responses were observed in 15% to 20% of patients, and disease control was achieved by approximately 30%.

Some clones are missing from TCRdb's copy, which holds only in-frame ones; the method was immunoSEQ multiplex PCR. The data show 110,000 or so clones, around 75% seen once. With V trimmed by 5 bases and J by 6 bases, 6 bases remained unmatched. The germline V gene encodes CDR1 LNHDA and CDR2 SQIVND (reference sequence). The CDR3 consists of 15 residues. The rearrangement uses TRBV19 and TRBJ2-1; 11 bases fit TRBD2. This material consisted of peripheral blood, taken from a patient treated with radiotherapy plus ipilimumab. This sequence was found in a human donor with non-small cell lung cancer who had a partial response to radiotherapy plus ipilimumab. CDR3 residues: CASSVLAGVGNEQFF. For the CDR3, the DNA is TGTGCCAGTAGTGTACTAGCGGGAGTAGGCAATGAGCAGTTCTTC.